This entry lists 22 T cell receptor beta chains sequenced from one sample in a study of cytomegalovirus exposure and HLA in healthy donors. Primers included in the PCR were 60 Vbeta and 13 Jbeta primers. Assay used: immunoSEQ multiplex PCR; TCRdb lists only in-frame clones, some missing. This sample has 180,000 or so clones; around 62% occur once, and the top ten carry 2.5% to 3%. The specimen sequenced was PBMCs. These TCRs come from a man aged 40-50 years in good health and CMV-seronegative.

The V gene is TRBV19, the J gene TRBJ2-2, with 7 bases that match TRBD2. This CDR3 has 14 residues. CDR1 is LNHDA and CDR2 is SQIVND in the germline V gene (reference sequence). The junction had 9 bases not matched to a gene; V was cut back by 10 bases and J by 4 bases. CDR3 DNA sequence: TGTGCCACGACCGGGCTAGCGGTCACCGGGGAGCTGTTTTTT. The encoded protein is CATTGLAVTGELFF. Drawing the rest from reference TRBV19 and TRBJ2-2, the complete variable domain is DGGITQSPKYLFRKEGQNVTLSCEQNLNHDAMYWYRQDPGQGLRLIYYSQIVNDFQKGDIAEGYSVSREKKESFPLTVTSAQKNPTAFYLCATTGLAVTGELFFGEGSRLTVL.

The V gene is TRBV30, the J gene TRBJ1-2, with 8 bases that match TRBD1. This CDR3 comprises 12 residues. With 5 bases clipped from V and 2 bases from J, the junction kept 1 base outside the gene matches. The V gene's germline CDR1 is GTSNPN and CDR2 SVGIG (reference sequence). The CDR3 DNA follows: TGTGCCTGGGCAGGGGGCAACTATGGCTACACCTTC. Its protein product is CAWAGGNYGYTF.

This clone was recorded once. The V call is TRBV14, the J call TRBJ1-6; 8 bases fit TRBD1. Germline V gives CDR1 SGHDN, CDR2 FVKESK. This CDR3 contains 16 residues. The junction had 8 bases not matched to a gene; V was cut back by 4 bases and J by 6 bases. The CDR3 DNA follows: TGTGCCAGCAGCCGGACGGACAGGGAGAGTAATTCACCCCTCCACTTT. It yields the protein CASSRTDRESNSPLHF.

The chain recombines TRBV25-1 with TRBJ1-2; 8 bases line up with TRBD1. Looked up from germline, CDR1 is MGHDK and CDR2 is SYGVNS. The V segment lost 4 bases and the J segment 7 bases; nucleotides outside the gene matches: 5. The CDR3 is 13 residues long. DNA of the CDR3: TGTGCCAGCAGTGGGGGGACAGGAGGTGGCTACACCTTC. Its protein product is CASSGGTGGGYTF.

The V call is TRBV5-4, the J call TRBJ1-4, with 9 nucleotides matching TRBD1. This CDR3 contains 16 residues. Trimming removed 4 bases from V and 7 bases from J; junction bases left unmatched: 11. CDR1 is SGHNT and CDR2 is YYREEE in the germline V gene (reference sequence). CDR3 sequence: CASSPGQGGRGEKLFF. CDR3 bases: TGTGCCAGCAGCCCGGGACAGGGTGGTCGCGGTGAAAAACTGTTTTTT.

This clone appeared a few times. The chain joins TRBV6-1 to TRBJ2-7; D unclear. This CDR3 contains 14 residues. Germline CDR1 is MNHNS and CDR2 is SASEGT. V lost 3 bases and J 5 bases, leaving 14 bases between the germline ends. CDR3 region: CASSDFASGNEQYF. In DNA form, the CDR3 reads TGTGCCAGCAGTGACTTCGCGTCAGGTAACGAGCAGTACTTC.

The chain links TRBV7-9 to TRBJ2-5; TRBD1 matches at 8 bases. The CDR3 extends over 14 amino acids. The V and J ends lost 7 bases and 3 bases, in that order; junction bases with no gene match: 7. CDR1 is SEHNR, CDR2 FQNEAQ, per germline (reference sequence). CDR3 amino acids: CASTVPTGEETQYF. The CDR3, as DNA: TGTGCCAGCACCGTCCCGACAGGGGAAGAGACCCAGTACTTC.

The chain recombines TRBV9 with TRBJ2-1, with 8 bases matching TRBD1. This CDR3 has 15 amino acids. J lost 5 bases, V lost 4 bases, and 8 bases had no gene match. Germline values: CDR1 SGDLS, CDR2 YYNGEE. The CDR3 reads CASSPFTGGHNEQFF. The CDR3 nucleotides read TGTGCCAGCAGCCCGTTTACAGGGGGGCACAATGAGCAGTTCTTC.

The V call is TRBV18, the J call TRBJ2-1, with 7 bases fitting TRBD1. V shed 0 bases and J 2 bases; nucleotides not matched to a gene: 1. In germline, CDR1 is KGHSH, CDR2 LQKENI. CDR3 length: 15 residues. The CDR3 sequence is CASSPPGQTYNEQFF. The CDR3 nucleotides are TGTGCCAGCTCACCACCGGGACAGACCTACAATGAGCAGTTCTTC. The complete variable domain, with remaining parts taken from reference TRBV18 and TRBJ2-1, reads NAGVMQNPRHLVRRRGQEARLRCSPMKGHSHVYWYRQLPEEGLKFMVYLQKENIIDESGMPKERFSAEFPKEGPSILRIQQVVRGDSAAYFCASSPPGQTYNEQFFGPGTRLTVL.

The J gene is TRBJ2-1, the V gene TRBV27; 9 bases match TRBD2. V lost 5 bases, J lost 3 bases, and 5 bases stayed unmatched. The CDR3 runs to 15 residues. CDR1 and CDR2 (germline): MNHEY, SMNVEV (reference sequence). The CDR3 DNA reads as TGTGCCAGCAGTAGCCGGACTAGCGTCTACAATGAGCAGTTCTTC. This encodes CASSSRTSVYNEQFF.

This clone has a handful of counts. CDR3 in DNA: TGTGCCAGCAGGCAAGAGGGCTTAAGCAATCAGCCCCAGCATTTT. Its translation is CASRQEGLSNQPQHF. The rearrangement uses TRBV6-5 and TRBJ1-5, with no clear D. Germline loops: CDR1 MNHEY, CDR2 SVGAGI. The V gene lost 6 bases and the J gene lost 1 base, with 13 bases spanning the gap. The CDR3 loop spans 15 amino acids.

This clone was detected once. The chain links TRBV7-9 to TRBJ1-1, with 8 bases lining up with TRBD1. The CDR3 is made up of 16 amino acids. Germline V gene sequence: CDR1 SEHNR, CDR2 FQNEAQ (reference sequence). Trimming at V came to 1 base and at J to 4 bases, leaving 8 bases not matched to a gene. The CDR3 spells CASSLGLGQESTEAFF. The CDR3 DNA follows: TGTGCCAGCAGCTTAGGGTTGGGACAGGAAAGCACTGAAGCTTTCTTT. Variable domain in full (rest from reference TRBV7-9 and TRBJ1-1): DTGVSQNPRHKITKRGQNVTFRCDPISEHNRLYWYRQTLGQGPEFLTYFQNEAQLEKSRLLSDRFSAERPKGSFSTLEIQRTEQGDSAMYLCASSLGLGQESTEAFFGQGTRLTVV.

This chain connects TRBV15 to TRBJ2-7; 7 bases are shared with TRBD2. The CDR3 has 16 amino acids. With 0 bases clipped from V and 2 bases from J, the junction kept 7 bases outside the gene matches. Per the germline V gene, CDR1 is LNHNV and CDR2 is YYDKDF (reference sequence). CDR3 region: CATSRDLASGTYEQYF. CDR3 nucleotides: TGTGCCACCAGCAGAGATCTCGCTAGCGGCACCTACGAGCAGTACTTC.

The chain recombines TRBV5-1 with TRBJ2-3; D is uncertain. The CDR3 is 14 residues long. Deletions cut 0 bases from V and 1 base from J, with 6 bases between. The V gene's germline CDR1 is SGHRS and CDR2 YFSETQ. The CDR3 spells CASSLGRGTDTQYF. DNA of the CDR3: TGCGCCAGCAGCTTGGGCCGGGGCACAGATACGCAGTATTTT.

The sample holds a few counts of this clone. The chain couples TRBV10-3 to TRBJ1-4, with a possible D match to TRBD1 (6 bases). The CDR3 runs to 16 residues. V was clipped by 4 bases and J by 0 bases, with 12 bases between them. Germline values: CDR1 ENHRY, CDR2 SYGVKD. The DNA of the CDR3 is TGTGCCATCAGTGGCAAAGAGGGGGCAACTAATGAAAAACTGTTTTTT. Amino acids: CAISGKEGATNEKLFF.

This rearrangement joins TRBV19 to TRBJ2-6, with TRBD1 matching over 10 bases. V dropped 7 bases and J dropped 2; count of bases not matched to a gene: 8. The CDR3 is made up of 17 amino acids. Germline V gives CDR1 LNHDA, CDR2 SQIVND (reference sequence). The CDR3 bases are TGTGCCAGTACCCTCGGGACAGGGGACGCTGGGGCCAACGTCCTGACTTTC. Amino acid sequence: CASTLGTGDAGANVLTF.

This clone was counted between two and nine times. The CDR3 region has the DNA TGTGCCAGTAGTACCGATACAGGGGCCGGAGGAAAACTGTTTTTT. This translates into CASSTDTGAGGKLFF. V usage is TRBV19 and J usage is TRBJ1-4; 7 nucleotides agree with TRBD1. J was trimmed by 10 bases and V by 4 bases; bases with no gene match: 12. This CDR3 spans 15 amino acids. The germline V gene encodes CDR1 LNHDA and CDR2 SQIVND (reference sequence).

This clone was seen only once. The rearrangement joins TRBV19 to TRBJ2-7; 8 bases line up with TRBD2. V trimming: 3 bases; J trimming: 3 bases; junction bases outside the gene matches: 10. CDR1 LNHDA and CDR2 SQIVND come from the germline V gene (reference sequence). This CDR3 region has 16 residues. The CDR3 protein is CASSISMGLVVYEQYF. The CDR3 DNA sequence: TGTGCCAGTAGTATTTCGATGGGACTAGTTGTCTACGAGCAGTACTTC.

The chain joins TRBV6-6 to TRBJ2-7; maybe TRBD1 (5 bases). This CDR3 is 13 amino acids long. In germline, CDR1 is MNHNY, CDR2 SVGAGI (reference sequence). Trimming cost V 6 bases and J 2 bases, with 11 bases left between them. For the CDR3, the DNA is TGTGCCAGCAGCTGGGGCGGAGCCTACGAGCAGTACTTC. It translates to CASSWGGAYEQYF.

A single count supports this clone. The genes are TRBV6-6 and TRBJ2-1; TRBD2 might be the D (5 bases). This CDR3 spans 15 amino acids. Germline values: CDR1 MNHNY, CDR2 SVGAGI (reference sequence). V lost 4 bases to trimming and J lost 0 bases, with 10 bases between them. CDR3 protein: CASSSPRGSYNEQFF. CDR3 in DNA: TGTGCCAGCAGTTCCCCTCGGGGCTCCTACAATGAGCAGTTCTTC.

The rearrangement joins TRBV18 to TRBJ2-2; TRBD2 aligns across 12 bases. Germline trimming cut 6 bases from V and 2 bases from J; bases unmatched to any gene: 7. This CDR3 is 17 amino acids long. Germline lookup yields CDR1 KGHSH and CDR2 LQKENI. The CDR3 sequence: CASSARTSGTNTGELFF. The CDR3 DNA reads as TGTGCCAGCTCTGCACGGACTAGCGGGACTAACACCGGGGAGCTGTTTTTT. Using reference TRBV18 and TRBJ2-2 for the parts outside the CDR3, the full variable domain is NAGVMQNPRHLVRRRGQEARLRCSPMKGHSHVYWYRQLPEEGLKFMVYLQKENIIDESGMPKERFSAEFPKEGPSILRIQQVVRGDSAAYFCASSARTSGTNTGELFFGEGSRLTVL.

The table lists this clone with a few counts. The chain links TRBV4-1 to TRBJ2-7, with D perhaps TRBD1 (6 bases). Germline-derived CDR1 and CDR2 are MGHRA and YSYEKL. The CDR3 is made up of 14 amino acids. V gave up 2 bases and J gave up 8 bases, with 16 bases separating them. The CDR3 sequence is CASSQRENRDQQYF. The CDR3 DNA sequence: TGCGCCAGCAGCCAACGCGAAAACAGGGACCAGCAGTACTTC.